Below, 23 T cell receptor beta chains from the same sample are listed, as sequenced in a study of T cells after yellow fever vaccination. One entry per CDR3 protein results from TCRdb running MiXCR on the 5' RACE reads. This table holds about 340,000 distinct CDR3 sequences, approximately 12% found once. The sample consisted of CD4+ T cells sorted from PBMCs, taken 15 days after the yellow fever booster vaccination. These receptors originate from a man younger than 35 who received the YFV17D yellow fever vaccine.

This rearrangement joins TRBV11-2 to TRBJ2-7, with D perhaps TRBD1 (5 bases). CDR1 is SGHAT and CDR2 is FQNNGV in the germline V gene. This CDR3 contains 14 residues. V gave up 5 bases and J gave up 5 bases, with 16 bases separating them. DNA of the CDR3: TGTGCCAGCAGCGCAGTACGCAGGGTGGACGAGCAGTACTTC. Protein product: CASSAVRRVDEQYF.

The chain links TRBV5-6 to TRBJ1-5, with 9 bases fitting TRBD1. V lost 1 base and J lost 3; bases outside the gene matches: 5. The CDR3 sequence is 16 residues long. The germline V gene has CDR1 SGHDT and CDR2 YYEEEE. CDR3 nucleotides: TGTGCCAGCAGCTTGACCGGGACAGGGCACAATCAGCCCCAGCATTTT. Its protein product is CASSLTGTGHNQPQHF.

In this sample, this clonotype turned up a few times. The chain uses TRBV28 and TRBJ2-5, with a possible D match to TRBD2 (6 bases). The V gene lost 10 bases and the J gene lost 4 bases, with 19 bases spanning the gap. The CDR3 length is 14 residues. Germline CDR1 and CDR2: MDHEN and SYDVKM. CDR3 in DNA: TGTGCCAACTCCGGGACTCCATCCCGAGAGACCCAGTACTTC. It translates to CANSGTPSRETQYF.

CDR3 coding DNA: TGTGCCAGCAGCCAAGAAGAGGGACAGGGGCCCTCCAGTGAGCAGTTCTTC. Its protein product is CASSQEEGQGPSSEQFF. The chain uses TRBV3-1 and TRBJ2-1; 10 positions match TRBD1. Germline V gene sequence: CDR1 LGHDT, CDR2 YNNKEL (reference sequence). The junction had 11 bases not matched to a gene; V was cut back by 0 bases and J by 9 bases. CDR3 length: 17 residues.

This clonotype came up a few times. This chain connects TRBV9 to TRBJ2-7; unclear D gene. CDR3 size: 10 residues. Trimming took off 4 bases at V and 7 bases at J, with 6 bases between the two ends. From germline, CDR1 is SGDLS and CDR2 YYNGEE. CDR3 loop: CASSPTEQYF. The CDR3 DNA reads TGTGCCAGCAGCCCTACAGAGCAGTACTTC.

The rearrangement links TRBV27 to TRBJ1-5; TRBD1 aligns across 8 bases. The CDR3 has 15 amino acids. V dropped 3 bases and J dropped 6; count of bases not matched to a gene: 7. Looked up from germline, CDR1 is MNHEY and CDR2 is SMNVEV (reference sequence). CDR3 amino acids: CASSLTGVGTQPQHF. Here the CDR3 DNA reads TGTGCCAGCAGTTTGACAGGGGTAGGGACTCAGCCCCAGCATTTT.

V gene TRBV27 combines with J gene TRBJ1-5; D is unclear. V lost 4 bases and J lost 4, with 17 bases in between. This CDR3 spans 16 amino acids. Germline V gene lookup returns CDR1 MNHEY and CDR2 SMNVEV (reference sequence). This chain's CDR3 is CASSSLRPAPNQPQHF. The CDR3 DNA follows: TGTGCCAGCAGTTCCCTTAGACCTGCCCCTAATCAGCCCCAGCATTTT.

This chain connects TRBV29-1 to TRBJ2-2, with D uncertain. The CDR3 contains 15 residues. Germline CDR1 is SQVTM and CDR2 is ANQGSEA. Trimming left V 6 bases short and J 1 base short, with 15 bases between. This CDR3 reads CSVGPRHQNTGELFF. In nucleotides, the CDR3 is TGCAGCGTAGGGCCCAGGCATCAGAACACCGGGGAGCTGTTTTTT.

Note on this clonotype: A read error may be the cause here, since a much bigger clone is one base away. In DNA, the CDR3 is TGCAGTGCTAGGAAGGTGAGGTCCACAGATACGCAGTATTTT. It codes for CSARKVRSTDTQYF. The chain employs TRBV20-1 and TRBJ2-3; D is unclear. V lost 3 bases and J lost 2, with 12 bases in between. The CDR3 extends over 14 amino acids. Germline CDR1 is DFQATT and CDR2 is SNEGSKA (reference sequence).

The chain is built from TRBV7-2 and TRBJ1-2; D remains unclear. The CDR3 extends over 15 amino acids. Between the trimmed V and J ends, which lost 1 base and 4 bases, there was a span of 13 bases. Germline V gene data show CDR1 as SGHTA and CDR2 as FQGNSA. The CDR3 DNA sequence: TGTGCCAGCAGCTTAGAAGGGTATATCGGCTATGGCTACACCTTC. This gives the protein CASSLEGYIGYGYTF.

V and J are TRBV5-1 and TRBJ2-5, with 7 bases lining up with TRBD1. The CDR3 length is 15 residues. The V gene's germline CDR1 is SGHRS and CDR2 YFSETQ. J lost 6 bases, V lost 6 bases, and 14 bases had no gene match. The CDR3 loop reads CASTPGDREFQTQYF. The CDR3 DNA reads TGCGCCAGCACCCCCGGAGACAGGGAGTTTCAGACCCAGTACTTC.

Many counts were recorded for this clonotype. The rearrangement links TRBV4-3 to TRBJ2-3; D call uncertain. Per the germline V gene, CDR1 is LGHNA and CDR2 is YSLEER. The CDR3 contains 13 residues. The V and J ends lost 1 base and 6 bases respectively, with 8 bases between them. In nucleotides, the CDR3 is TGCGCCAGCAGCCAAGGGGTTGGGGATACGCAGTATTTT. Its translation is CASSQGVGDTQYF.

This clonotype has just a few counts. The rearrangement links TRBV11-2 to TRBJ2-7; unclear D gene. Trimming cost V 5 bases and J 6 bases, with 17 bases left between them. CDR1 SGHAT and CDR2 FQNNGV come from the germline V gene. The CDR3 spans 14 residues. DNA for the CDR3: TGTGCCAGCAGCCCCCCCCTTCTTTACCTCGAGCAGTACTTC. This sequence encodes CASSPPLLYLEQYF.

The V gene is TRBV10-3, the J gene TRBJ2-5; D may be TRBD2 (6 bases). This CDR3 region has 13 residues. Trimming took 10 bases from V and 1 from J, leaving 13 bases between them. Per germline, CDR1 ENHRY and CDR2 SYGVKD. The CDR3 region has the DNA TGTGCCACCACCGCGGGGATCCAAGAGACCCAGTACTTC. Its translation is CATTAGIQETQYF.

This clonotype has more than one count but fewer than ten. The V call is TRBV5-4, the J call TRBJ2-6; 8 positions match TRBD1. The V gene end was trimmed by 6 bases and the J gene end by 0 bases; junction bases not matched to a gene: 5. The CDR3 sequence is 16 residues long. Germline CDR1 SGHNT, CDR2 YYREEE (reference sequence). CDR3 nucleotide sequence: TGTGCCAGCACCGGGACAGGCGCCTCTGGGGCCAACGTCCTGACTTTC. Amino acid sequence: CASTGTGASGANVLTF.

There are a few counts of this clonotype. V usage is TRBV20-1 and J usage is TRBJ1-1, with 7 bases aligning to TRBD1. CDR1 is DFQATT, CDR2 SNEGSKA, per germline (reference sequence). Trimming removed 6 bases from V and 1 base from J; junction bases left unmatched: 5. The CDR3 is made up of 13 amino acids. The CDR3, as DNA: TGCAGTGCGCCTCGACAGGGGAACACTGAAGCTTTCTTT. It is translated as CSAPRQGNTEAFF.

This clonotype was counted many times. This sequence joins TRBV5-1 and TRBJ2-3; D ambiguous. CDR1 and CDR2 (germline): SGHRS, YFSETQ. The CDR3 runs to 15 residues. V lost 0 bases and J 2 bases, leaving 10 bases between the germline ends. As DNA, the CDR3 is TGCGCCAGCAGCTTGGCTCCAGGAGCCACAGATACGCAGTATTTT. This codes for CASSLAPGATDTQYF.

The V gene is TRBV20-1, the J gene TRBJ1-1; D is unresolved. The CDR3 runs 14 residues. The V end lost 6 bases, the J end lost 1 base, and 15 bases lay between the germline ends. Per germline, CDR1 DFQATT and CDR2 SNEGSKA (reference sequence). CDR3 sequence reads: CSAQNRAGNTEAFF. The CDR3 DNA follows: TGCAGTGCCCAAAACCGGGCAGGGAACACTGAAGCTTTCTTT.

This clonotype was seen a few times. This chain uses TRBV29-1 with TRBJ2-5; tentative D call: TRBD1 (5 bases). The CDR3 sequence is 13 residues long. The V gene's germline CDR1 is SQVTM and CDR2 ANQGSEA. Trimming removed 6 bases from V and 2 bases from J, with 13 bases in between. The CDR3 bases are TGCAGCGTCCTCGGACATACTCAAGAGACCCAGTACTTC. Translating gives CSVLGHTQETQYF.

This clonotype was recorded a few times. The rearrangement uses TRBV4-3 and TRBJ2-2; 8 nucleotides align to TRBD2. The CDR3 contains 16 residues. V lost 0 bases and J lost 5; bases outside the gene matches: 5. CDR1 is LGHNA, CDR2 YSLEER, per germline. Here the CDR3 reads CASSQEGGGRTGELFF. The CDR3 DNA sequence: TGCGCCAGCAGCCAAGAAGGCGGGGGGAGGACCGGGGAGCTGTTTTTT.

The V and J genes are TRBV5-1 and TRBJ2-3; 13 nucleotides match TRBD2. Trimming at V came to 0 bases and at J to 5 bases, leaving 6 bases not matched to a gene. The germline V gene encodes CDR1 SGHRS and CDR2 YFSETQ. The CDR3 is 17 residues long. CDR3 amino acids: CASSLAPTSGGGDTQYF. The CDR3 nucleotides read TGCGCCAGCAGCTTGGCTCCTACTAGCGGGGGGGGAGATACGCAGTATTTT.

This clonotype was picked up a small number of times. The rearrangement joins TRBV5-1 to TRBJ2-5; D might be TRBD2 (5 bases). The length of the CDR3 is 15 residues. Germline V gene sequence: CDR1 SGHRS, CDR2 YFSETQ. Trimming pared 3 bases from V and 1 base from J, leaving 13 bases between. DNA of the CDR3: TGCGCCAGCAGCTATACGGATACTAGCCAAGAGACCCAGTACTTC. Amino acid sequence: CASSYTDTSQETQYF.

The rearrangement joins TRBV3-1 to TRBJ2-5; D might be TRBD1 (6 bases). The length of the CDR3 is 16 residues. V was shortened by 5 bases and J by 1 base, with 17 bases between the two germline ends. CDR1 LGHDT and CDR2 YNNKEL come from the germline V gene (reference sequence). CDR3 nucleotides: TGTGCCAGCAGCACCCCCAGGGGCCGAAGCCAAGAGACCCAGTACTTC. Translating gives CASSTPRGRSQETQYF.